The 8 T cell receptor beta chains below were found in one sample sequenced in a study of blood T cells in healthy people across ages. The use of a sample-barcoded 5' primer and a J-beta primer mix characterized a second PCR of roughly 7 to 11 cycles. Each CDR3 protein is one row after TCRdb ran MiXCR on the 5' RACE reads. Among roughly 700,000 distinct CDR3 sequences listed, 45% to 50% were seen once. Specimen: blood. These receptors were collected from a woman aged 60-75 years in good health.

V usage is TRBV6-2 or TRBV6-3 and J usage is TRBJ2-1; TRBD1 might be the D (6 bases). From germline, CDR1 is MNHEY and CDR2 SVGEGT. V dropped 6 bases and J dropped 8 bases, with 14 bases sitting between them. This CDR3 region has 13 residues. CDR3 amino acids: CASRIDRGYEQFF. CDR3 DNA: TGTGCCAGCAGGATTGATAGGGGGTATGAGCAGTTCTTC.

Note on this clonotype: One end of the junction varies from germline; a read error may be responsible. The chain joins TRBV25-1 to TRBJ2-3; D is ambiguous. This CDR3 spans 12 amino acids. Germline V lookup: CDR1 MGHDK, CDR2 SYGVNS. The CDR3 region has the DNA TGTGCCAGCAGTGAATTAACAGCTACGCAGTATTTT. Encoded protein: CASSELTATQYF.

V and J are TRBV20-1 and TRBJ2-1; 8 nucleotides match TRBD2. With V trimmed by 4 bases and J by 4 bases, 6 bases remained unmatched. The CDR3 is made up of 14 amino acids. Germline V gene data show CDR1 as DFQATT and CDR2 as SNEGSKA (reference sequence). The CDR3 DNA reads as TGCAGTGCTACAACTAGCGGAGAGTACAATGAGCAGTTCTTC. This gives the protein CSATTSGEYNEQFF.

This chain joins TRBV30 and TRBJ2-5; D is unclear. Looked up from germline, CDR1 is GTSNPN and CDR2 is SVGIG (reference sequence). This CDR3 is 12 amino acids long. Trimming took off 0 bases at V and 5 bases at J, with 7 bases between the two ends. The CDR3 protein is CAWSVLEETQYF. DNA of the CDR3: TGTGCCTGGAGTGTACTGGAGGAGACCCAGTACTTC.

The J gene is TRBJ1-2, the V gene TRBV15, with 8 bases matching TRBD1. In germline, CDR1 is LNHNV, CDR2 YYDKDF (reference sequence). This CDR3 spans 14 amino acids. With 3 bases clipped from V and 6 bases from J, the junction kept 6 bases outside the gene matches. CDR3 in amino acids: CATSRDRAMDGYTF. The DNA of the CDR3 is TGTGCCACCAGCAGGGACAGGGCGATGGATGGCTACACCTTC.

The chain recombines TRBV7-2 with TRBJ2-4, with 8 bases that match TRBD2. Germline V gene data show CDR1 as SGHTA and CDR2 as FQGNSA. Trimming took 6 bases from V and 0 from J; bases not matched to a gene: 10. CDR3 length: 17 residues. CDR3 residues: CASSPGGAGVAKNIQYF. DNA for the CDR3: TGTGCCAGCAGTCCCGGGGGAGCGGGGGTAGCCAAAAACATTCAGTACTTC.

J is TRBJ1-6 and V is TRBV12-3 or TRBV12-4; D possibly corresponds to TRBD1 (5 bases). V shed 6 bases and J shed 7 bases, with 16 bases lying between them. This CDR3 region has 15 residues. CDR3 nucleotides: TGTGCCAGCAGACCTGGACAAGCTGGAAATTCACCCCTCCACTTT. Protein sequence: CASRPGQAGNSPLHF.

The chain joins TRBV3-1 to TRBJ2-6; D unresolved. CDR1 is LGHDT, CDR2 YNNKEL, per germline (reference sequence). Trimming removed 4 bases from V and 0 bases from J, with 7 bases in between. CDR3 size: 15 residues. In DNA form, the CDR3 reads TGTGCCAGCAGCCTCCAAACCTCTGGGGCCAACGTCCTGACTTTC. Translating gives CASSLQTSGANVLTF.